The source of this T cell receptor beta chain is a study of immune evolution from preneoplasia to lung adenocarcinoma. The CDR3 is 14 amino acids. Looked up from germline, CDR1 is MNHEY and CDR2 is SVGAGI. V lost 6 bases and J lost 7; bases outside the gene matches: 10. General study results and limits: Normal lung had the highest top T cell clone frequencies. Normal lung had highest clonality; later lesions appeared denser, more diverse. T cell clonality was higher in KRAS-mutant than EGFR-mutant or wild-type nodules.

Assay used: immunoSEQ multiplex PCR; TCRdb lists only in-frame clones, some missing. The table has fewer than 12,000 clones, around 82% seen once; the top ten hold roughly 3.4%. Comment on this clone: Its antigen is not known.

Sequences were obtained from FFPE minimally invasive lung adenocarcinoma tissue. This sequence originates from a person aged 70 to 80 with lung adenocarcinoma. The genes are TRBV6-5 and TRBJ1-2, with TRBD1 matching 8 bases. CDR3 sequence: CASRKGQAPFGYTF. The CDR3 DNA reads as TGTGCCAGCAGGAAGGGACAGGCGCCTTTTGGCTACACCTTC.